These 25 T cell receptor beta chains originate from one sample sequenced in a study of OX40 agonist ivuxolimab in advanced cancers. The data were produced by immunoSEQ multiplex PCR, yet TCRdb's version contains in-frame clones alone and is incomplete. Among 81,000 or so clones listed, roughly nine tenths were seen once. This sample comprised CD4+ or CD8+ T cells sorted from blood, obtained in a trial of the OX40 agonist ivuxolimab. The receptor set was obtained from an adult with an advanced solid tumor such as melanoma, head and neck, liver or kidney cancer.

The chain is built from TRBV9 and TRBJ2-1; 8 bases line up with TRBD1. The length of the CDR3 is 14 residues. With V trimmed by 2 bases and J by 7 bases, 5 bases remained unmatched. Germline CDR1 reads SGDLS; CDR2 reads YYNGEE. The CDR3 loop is CASSVGQGANEQFF. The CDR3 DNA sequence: TGTGCCAGCAGCGTCGGCCAGGGGGCTAATGAGCAGTTCTTC.

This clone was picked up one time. CDR3 loop: CASSYRGSGELFF. Written as DNA, the CDR3 is TGTGCCAGCAGTTACCGGGGTTCCGGGGAGCTGTTTTTT. The chain couples TRBV6-5 to TRBJ2-2; D possibly corresponds to TRBD2 (5 bases). This CDR3 has 13 amino acids. CDR1 and CDR2 (germline): MNHEY, SVGAGI. V was clipped by 2 bases and J by 6 bases, with 7 bases between them.

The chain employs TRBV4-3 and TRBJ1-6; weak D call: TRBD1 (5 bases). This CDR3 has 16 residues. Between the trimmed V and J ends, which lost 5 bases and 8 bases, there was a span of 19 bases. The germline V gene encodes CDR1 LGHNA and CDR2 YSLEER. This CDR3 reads CASSALYGGRDSPLHF. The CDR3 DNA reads TGCGCCAGCAGCGCCCTGTACGGGGGTCGGGATTCACCCCTCCACTTT.

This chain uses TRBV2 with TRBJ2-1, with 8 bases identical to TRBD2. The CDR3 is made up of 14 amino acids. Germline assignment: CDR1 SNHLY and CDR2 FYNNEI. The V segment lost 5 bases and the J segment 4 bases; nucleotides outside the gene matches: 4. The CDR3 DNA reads TGTGCCAGCAGTAATAGCGGGGAGTACAATGAGCAGTTCTTC. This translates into CASSNSGEYNEQFF.

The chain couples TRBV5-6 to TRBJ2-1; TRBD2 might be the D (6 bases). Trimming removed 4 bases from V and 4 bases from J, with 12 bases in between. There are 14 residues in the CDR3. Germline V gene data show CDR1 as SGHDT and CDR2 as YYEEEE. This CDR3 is CASSGSDYYNEQFF. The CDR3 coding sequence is TGTGCCAGCAGCGGATCGGACTATTACAATGAGCAGTTCTTC.

The CDR3 region is CASRSKNRDWSNQPQHF. In nucleotides, the CDR3 is TGTGCCAGCAGGTCTAAAAACAGGGATTGGAGCAATCAGCCCCAGCATTTT. V is TRBV28 and J is TRBJ1-5; possibly TRBD1 for D (6 bases). CDR3 length: 17 amino acids. V lost 6 bases and J 1 base, leaving 19 bases between the germline ends. Looked up from germline, CDR1 is MDHEN and CDR2 is SYDVKM.

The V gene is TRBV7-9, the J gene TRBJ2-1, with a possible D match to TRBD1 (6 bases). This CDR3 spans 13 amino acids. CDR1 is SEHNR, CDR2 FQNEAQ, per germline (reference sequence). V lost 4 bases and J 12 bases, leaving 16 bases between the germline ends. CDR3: CASSSGTKNWQFF. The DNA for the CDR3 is TGTGCCAGCAGCTCCGGGACAAAGAATTGGCAGTTCTTC.

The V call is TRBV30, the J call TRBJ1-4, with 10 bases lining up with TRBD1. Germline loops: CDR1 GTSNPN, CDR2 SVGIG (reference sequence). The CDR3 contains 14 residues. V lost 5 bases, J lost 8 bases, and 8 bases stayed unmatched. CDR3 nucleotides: TGTGCCTGGGAATGGACAGGGGGTCAAGAAAAACTGTTTTTT. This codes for CAWEWTGGQEKLFF.

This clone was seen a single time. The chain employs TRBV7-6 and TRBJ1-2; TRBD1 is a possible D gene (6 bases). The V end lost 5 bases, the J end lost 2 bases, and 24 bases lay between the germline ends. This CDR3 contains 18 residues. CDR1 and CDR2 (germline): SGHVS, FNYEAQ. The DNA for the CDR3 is TGTGCCAGCAGCCTTAGAATGCCCCAGGACAGCCAGAACTATGGCTACACCTTC. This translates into CASSLRMPQDSQNYGYTF.

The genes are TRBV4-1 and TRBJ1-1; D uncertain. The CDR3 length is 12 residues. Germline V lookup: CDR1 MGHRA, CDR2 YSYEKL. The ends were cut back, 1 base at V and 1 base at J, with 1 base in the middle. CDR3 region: CASSQANTEAFF. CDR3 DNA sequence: TGCGCCAGCAGCCAAGCGAACACTGAAGCTTTCTTT.

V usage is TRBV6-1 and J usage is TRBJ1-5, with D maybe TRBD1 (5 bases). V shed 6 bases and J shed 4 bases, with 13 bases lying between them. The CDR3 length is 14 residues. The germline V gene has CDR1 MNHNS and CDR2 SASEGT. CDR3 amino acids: CASSWWDENQPQHF. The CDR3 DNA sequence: TGTGCCAGCAGCTGGTGGGACGAAAATCAGCCCCAGCATTTT.

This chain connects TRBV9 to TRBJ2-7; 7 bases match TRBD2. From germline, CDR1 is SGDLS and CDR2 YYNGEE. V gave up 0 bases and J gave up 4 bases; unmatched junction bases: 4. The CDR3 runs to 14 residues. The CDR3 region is CASSVGASGYEQYF. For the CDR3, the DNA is TGTGCCAGCAGCGTAGGAGCTAGCGGATACGAGCAGTACTTC.

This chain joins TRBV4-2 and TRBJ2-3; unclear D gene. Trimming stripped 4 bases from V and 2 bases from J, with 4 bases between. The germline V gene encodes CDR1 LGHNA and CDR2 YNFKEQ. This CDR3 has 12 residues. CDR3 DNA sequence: TGTGCCAGCAGCCTTTACACAGATACGCAGTATTTT. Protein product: CASSLYTDTQYF.

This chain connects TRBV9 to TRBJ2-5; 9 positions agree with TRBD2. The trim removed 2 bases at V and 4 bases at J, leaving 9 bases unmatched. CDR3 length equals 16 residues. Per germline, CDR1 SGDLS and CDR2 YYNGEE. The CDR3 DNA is TGTGCCAGCAGCGTTAGGGCGGGAGGGCCTGGAGAGACCCAGTACTTC. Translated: CASSVRAGGPGETQYF. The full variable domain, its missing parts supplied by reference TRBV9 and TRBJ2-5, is DSGVTQTPKHLITATGQRVTLRCSPRSGDLSVYWYQQSLDQGLQFLIQYYNGEERAKGNILERFSAQQFPDLHSELNLSSLELGDSALYFCASSVRAGGPGETQYFGPGTRLLVL.

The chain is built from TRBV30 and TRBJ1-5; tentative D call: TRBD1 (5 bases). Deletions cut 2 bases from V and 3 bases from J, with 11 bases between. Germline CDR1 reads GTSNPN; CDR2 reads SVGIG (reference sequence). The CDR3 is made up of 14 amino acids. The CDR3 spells CAWSLRETNQPQHF. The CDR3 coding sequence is TGTGCCTGGAGTCTCAGGGAGACCAATCAGCCCCAGCATTTT.

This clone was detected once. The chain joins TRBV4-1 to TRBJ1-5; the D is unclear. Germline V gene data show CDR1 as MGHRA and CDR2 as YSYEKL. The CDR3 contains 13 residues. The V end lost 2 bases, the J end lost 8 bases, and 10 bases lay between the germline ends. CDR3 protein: CASSQLLVEPQHF. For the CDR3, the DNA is TGCGCCAGCAGCCAACTCCTCGTCGAGCCCCAGCATTTT.

In DNA, the CDR3 is TGCGCCAGCAGCCCGACAGGGAGAACCTATTCCTATAATTCACCCCTCCACTTT. Its translation: CASSPTGRTYSYNSPLHF. The chain couples TRBV5-1 to TRBJ1-6, with TRBD1 matching over 7 bases. Germline CDR1 SGHRS, CDR2 YFSETQ. The CDR3 contains 18 residues. J lost 1 base, V lost 4 bases, and 11 bases had no gene match. Together with reference TRBV5-1 and TRBJ1-6, the CDR3 gives the full variable domain: KAGVTQTPRYLIKTRGQQVTLSCSPISGHRSVSWYQQTPGQGLQFLFEYFSETQRNKGNFPGRFSGRQFSNSRSEMNVSTLELGDSALYLCASSPTGRTYSYNSPLHFGNGTRLTVT.

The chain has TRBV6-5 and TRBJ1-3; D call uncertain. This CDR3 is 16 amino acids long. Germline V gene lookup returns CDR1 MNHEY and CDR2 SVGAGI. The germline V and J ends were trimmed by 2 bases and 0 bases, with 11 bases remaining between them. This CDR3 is CASSYAAPFSGNTIYF. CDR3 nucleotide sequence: TGTGCCAGCAGTTACGCAGCCCCATTCTCTGGAAACACCATATATTTT.

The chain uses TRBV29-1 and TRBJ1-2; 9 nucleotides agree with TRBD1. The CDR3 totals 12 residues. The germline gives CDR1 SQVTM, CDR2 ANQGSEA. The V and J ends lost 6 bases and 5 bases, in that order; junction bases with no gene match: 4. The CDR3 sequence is CSVDGQGYGYTF. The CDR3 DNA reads TGCAGCGTCGACGGACAGGGGTATGGCTACACCTTC.

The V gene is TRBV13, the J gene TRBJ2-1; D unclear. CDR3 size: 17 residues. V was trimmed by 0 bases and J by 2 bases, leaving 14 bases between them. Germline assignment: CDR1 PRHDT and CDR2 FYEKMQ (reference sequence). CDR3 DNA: TGTGCCAGCAGCTTAGGTCCGCTTTTGACAACCTACAATGAGCAGTTCTTC. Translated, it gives CASSLGPLLTTYNEQFF.

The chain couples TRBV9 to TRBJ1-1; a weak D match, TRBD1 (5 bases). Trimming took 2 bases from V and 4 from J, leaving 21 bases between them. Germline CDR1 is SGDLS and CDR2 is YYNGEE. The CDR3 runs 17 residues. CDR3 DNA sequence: TGTGCCAGCAGCGTTGAGAGGGGCGTCTCAGATCGCACTGAAGCTTTCTTT. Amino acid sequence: CASSVERGVSDRTEAFF.

CDR3 bases: TGTGCCAGCAGCTGGCGGGGGGCCCTTGAGAATGAGCAGTTCTTC. The encoded protein is CASSWRGALENEQFF. This chain uses TRBV13 with TRBJ2-1; the match to TRBD2 covers 8 bases. Trimming at V came to 4 bases and at J to 7 bases, leaving 9 bases not matched to a gene. Per germline, CDR1 PRHDT and CDR2 FYEKMQ (reference sequence). The CDR3 is 15 amino acids.

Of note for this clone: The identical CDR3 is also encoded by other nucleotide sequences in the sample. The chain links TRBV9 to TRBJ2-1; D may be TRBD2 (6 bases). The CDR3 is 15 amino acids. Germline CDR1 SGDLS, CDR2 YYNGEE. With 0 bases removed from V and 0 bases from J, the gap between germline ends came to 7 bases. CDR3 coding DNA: TGTGCCAGCAGCGTAGGGGGAGGCTCCTACAATGAGCAGTTCTTC. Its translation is CASSVGGGSYNEQFF.

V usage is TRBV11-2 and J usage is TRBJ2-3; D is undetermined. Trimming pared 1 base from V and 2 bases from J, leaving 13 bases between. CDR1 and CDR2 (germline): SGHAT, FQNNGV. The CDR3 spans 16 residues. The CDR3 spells CASSLVGNLNTDTQYF. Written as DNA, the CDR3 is TGTGCCAGCAGCTTAGTCGGCAACCTCAACACAGATACGCAGTATTTT.

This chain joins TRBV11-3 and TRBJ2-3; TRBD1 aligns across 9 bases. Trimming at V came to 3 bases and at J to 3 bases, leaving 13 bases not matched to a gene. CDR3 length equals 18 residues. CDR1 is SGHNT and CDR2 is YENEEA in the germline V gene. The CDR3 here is CASSFATNLGQGTDTQYF. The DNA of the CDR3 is TGTGCCAGCAGCTTTGCTACCAATTTGGGACAGGGAACAGATACGCAGTATTTT.